The T cell receptor beta chain described here comes from a study of regulatory T cells in long-lasting Graves disease. Whole-study context: Over 5 years of antithyroid drugs with positive TSH receptor antibodies was taken to mean persistent Graves' disease.

Combining iRepertoire HTBI primers with Arm-PCR of CDR3 regions, the authors built TCR beta libraries. MiXCR, run by TCRdb on the multiplex PCR reads, gives a single entry per CDR3 protein. Of over 250,000 distinct CDR3 sequences in the sample, roughly 21% were seen once. The time point was: persistent/refractory GD, antithyroid drugs over 5 years with positive TRAb. The TCR library was prepared using RNA isolated from PBMCs. This CDR3 comprises 18 residues. V gave up 1 base and J gave up 4 bases, with 23 bases separating them. Germline V lookup: CDR1 KGHSH, CDR2 LQKENI. The sample here was peripheral blood mononuclear cells (PBMCs), taken when the disease was refractory, from a patient treated with antithyroid drugs. The V and J genes are TRBV18 and TRBJ2-7; D gene uncertain. The TCR comes from a female donor with Graves disease. Written as DNA, the CDR3 is TGTGCCAGCTCACCACAGGGTGCTGGGCCGATACTGGGGTACGAGCAGTACTTC. Its translation is CASSPQGAGPILGYEQYF.